These 15 T cell receptor beta chains came from one sample sequenced in a study of T cell clonality in common variable immunodeficiency. The repertoire was sequenced with immunoSEQ multiplex PCR; TCRdb's copy has only in-frame clones and lacks some. The specimen has tens of thousands of clones, none found just once. What was sequenced was peripheral blood mononuclear cells. The receptors here all came from a person aged 18-70 years in good health.

The table lists this clone with many counts. The CDR3 is cut off 3 residues early in the read; its end comes from the germline J gene. The chain joins TRBV7-2 to TRBJ1-5; D is undetermined. Germline V CDR1 and CDR2: SGHTA, FQGNSA. Trimming left V 2 bases short and J 4 bases short, with 9 bases between. The CDR3 sequence is 14 residues long. CDR3 loop: CASSLFTENQPQHF. The CDR3 DNA, read in part, is TGTGCCAGCAGCTTATTTACAGAGAATCAGCCC.

The table lists this clone with many counts. The CDR3 end falls 3 residues outside the read, so it is completed with the germline J gene. The genes are TRBV7-2 and TRBJ2-7; D ambiguous. This CDR3 has 13 residues. Germline CDR1 reads SGHTA; CDR2 reads FQGNSA. V gave up 5 bases and J gave up 1 base, with 9 bases separating them. CDR3 DNA, as far as it was read: TGTGCCAGCAGCAAGCTAGAATCCTACGAG. It codes for CASSKLESYE. The full-length CDR3 reads as CASSKLESYEQYF.

This clone has a count of ten or more. The CDR3 is cut off 3 residues early in the read; its end comes from the germline J gene. V gene TRBV10-3 combines with J gene TRBJ2-5; 8 bases are shared with TRBD2. The CDR3 spans 13 residues. Germline loops: CDR1 ENHRY, CDR2 SYGVKD. The V segment lost 5 bases and the J segment 5 bases; nucleotides outside the gene matches: 4. The CDR3 spells CAISMSGSETQYF. Partial CDR3 DNA: TGTGCCATCAGTATGAGCGGGAGTGAGACC.

There are many counts of this clone. The read terminates 3 residues before the CDR3 end, so the remaining end is supplied by the germline J gene. The chain combines TRBV20-1 with TRBJ2-1; 8 nucleotides line up with TRBD1. Germline assignment: CDR1 DFQATT and CDR2 SNEGSKA (reference sequence). The length of the CDR3 is 16 residues. With 0 bases clipped from V and 6 bases from J, the junction kept 10 bases outside the gene matches. The covered CDR3 bases are TGCAGTGCTAGAGATCCCTCCGGACAGGGTACCAATGAG. Protein: CSARDPSGQGTNE. The whole CDR3 protein is CSARDPSGQGTNEQFF.

This clone has a count of ten or more. The read comes to an end 3 residues before the CDR3 does, leaving the germline J gene to fill in the end. The chain combines TRBV2 with TRBJ2-5; weak D call: TRBD2 (7 bases). Trimming took off 7 bases at V and 2 bases at J, with 14 bases between the two ends. The CDR3 is 14 residues long. Looked up from germline, CDR1 is SNHLY and CDR2 is FYNNEI. CDR3: CASNPGGSQETQYF. Partial CDR3 DNA: TGTGCCAGCAACCCGGGGGGCAGTCAAGAGACC.

In its sample, this clone was seen many times. The CDR3 end falls 3 residues outside the read, so it is completed with the germline J gene. The chain has TRBV12-5 and TRBJ2-1, with 14 bases aligning to TRBD2. The CDR3 sequence is 21 residues long. V trimming: 6 bases; J trimming: 4 bases; junction bases outside the gene matches: 20. The germline CDR1 and CDR2 sequences are LGHNT and FRNRAP. The CDR3 is CASGFRGVPGLAGGPYNEQFF. Incomplete CDR3 DNA: TGTGCTAGTGGCTTTAGGGGGGTTCCCGGACTAGCGGGGGGACCTTACAATGAG. The variable domain in full, completed from reference TRBV12-5 and TRBJ2-1, reads DARVTQTPRHKVTEMGQEVTMRCQPILGHNTVFWYRQTMMQGLELLAYFRNRAPLDDSGMPKDRFSAEMPDATLATLKIQPSEPRDSAVYFCASGFRGVPGLAGGPYNEQFFGPGTRLTVL.

A note on this clone: The read comes to an end 3 residues before the CDR3 does, leaving the germline J gene to fill in the end. This chain uses TRBV13 with TRBJ2-5; 10 bases align to TRBD1. Germline loops: CDR1 PRHDT, CDR2 FYEKMQ (reference sequence). The CDR3 sequence is 14 residues long. V was clipped by 3 bases and J by 4 bases; unmatched bases: 2. CDR3 amino acids: CASSLTGGAETQYF. CDR3 DNA (partial): TGTGCCAGCAGCTTGACAGGGGGCGCAGAGACC.

This clone was detected ten times or more. The CDR3 extends 3 residues past the end of the read, so its final part is completed from the germline J gene. The rearrangement uses TRBV5-1 and TRBJ1-4; TRBD1 matches at 9 bases. J was trimmed by 7 bases and V by 4 bases; bases with no gene match: 5. CDR1 and CDR2 from the germline V gene are SGHRS and YFSETQ. CDR3 length equals 14 residues. CDR3 DNA (partial): TGCGCCAGCAGCCCGGGACAGGGAGGTGAAAAA. This codes for CASSPGQGGEK. The whole CDR3 sequence reads CASSPGQGGEKLFF.

This clone was seen many times. CDR3 DNA (partial): TGCGCCAGCAGCCTTTGGGGCGGGACAGGAGCCGAAAAA. The encoded protein is CASSLWGGTGAEK. The whole CDR3 protein reads CASSLWGGTGAEKLFF. The V call is TRBV5-1, the J call TRBJ1-4; 8 bases are a match to TRBD1. Sequencing ends 3 residues short of the CDR3 end; the germline J gene provides the rest. Looked up from germline, CDR1 is SGHRS and CDR2 is YFSETQ. This CDR3 spans 16 amino acids. V was clipped by 4 bases and J by 8 bases; unmatched bases: 13.

This clone has at least ten counts. Coverage ceases 3 residues before the CDR3 finishes, and the germline J gene fills in the end. The chain joins TRBV7-9 to TRBJ2-2; 8 bases align to TRBD1. The CDR3 sequence is 15 residues long. Germline CDR1 SEHNR, CDR2 FQNEAQ (reference sequence). The J segment lost 4 bases and the V segment lost 4 bases, leaving 5 bases of the junction unmatched. CDR3 in amino acids: CASSWDRKGTGELFF. CDR3 DNA, as far as it was read: TGTGCCAGCAGCTGGGACAGGAAAGGCACCGGGGAG.

This clone was seen ten or more times. The read is 3 residues too short to cover the CDR3 end, so that end is filled in from the germline J gene. The chain has TRBV20-1 and TRBJ2-6; D not resolved. CDR1 and CDR2 (germline): DFQATT, SNEGSKA (reference sequence). The CDR3 has 13 amino acids. V gave up 8 bases and J gave up 0 bases, with 8 bases separating them. CDR3 DNA (partial): TGCAGTAGCCTTCTCTCTGGGGCCAACGTC. It yields the protein CSSLLSGANV. The full CDR3 reads CSSLLSGANVLTF.

The sample holds many counts of this clone. The CDR3 protein is CASTPMNTEAFF. The sequenced part of the CDR3 DNA is TGTGCCAGTACCCCCATGAACACTGAA. This rearrangement joins TRBV19 to TRBJ1-1; unclear D gene. The observed sequence ends 3 residues before the CDR3 terminus, with the missing tail filled in from the germline J gene. The CDR3 is 12 residues long. The ends were cut back, 7 bases at V and 0 bases at J, with 6 bases in the middle. The V gene's germline CDR1 is LNHDA and CDR2 SQIVND (reference sequence). Based on the CDR3 plus reference TRBV19 and TRBJ1-1, the full variable domain is DGGITQSPKYLFRKEGQNVTLSCEQNLNHDAMYWYRQDPGQGLRLIYYSQIVNDFQKGDIAEGYSVSREKKESFPLTVTSAQKNPTAFYLCASTPMNTEAFFGQGTRLTVV.

This clone was counted at least ten times. The CDR3 end lies 3 residues beyond the end of the read and is filled in from the germline J gene. The gene calls are TRBV5-1 and TRBJ2-7; 11 bases align to TRBD1. The CDR3 runs to 15 residues. V shed 7 bases, J shed 1 base, and the junction held 7 bases outside the gene matches. Looked up from germline, CDR1 is SGHRS and CDR2 is YFSETQ. The part of the CDR3 DNA that was read is TGCGCCAGCGAGGGACAGGGGGAACAATCCTACGAG. Encoded protein: CASEGQGEQSYE. The entire CDR3 is CASEGQGEQSYEQYF.

This clone came up many times. Read sequence stops 3 residues before the CDR3 end, and the germline J gene provides the missing end. The rearrangement joins TRBV7-2 to TRBJ2-7, with TRBD2 matching 8 bases. Germline V gives CDR1 SGHTA, CDR2 FQGNSA. V trimming: 5 bases; J trimming: 4 bases; junction bases outside the gene matches: 4. This CDR3 comprises 13 residues. CDR3 region: CASSPGGLYEQYF. Partial CDR3 DNA: TGTGCCAGCAGCCCGGGGGGGCTTTACGAG.

This clone was seen many times. CDR3 DNA (partial): TGTGCCAGCAGTTTAGAGGCCACAGATACG. Its translation is CASSLEATDT. The CDR3 as a whole reads CASSLEATDTQYF. The V and J genes are TRBV12-3 or TRBV12-4 and TRBJ2-3; D not certain. The read terminates 3 residues ahead of where the CDR3 ends, so the germline J gene completes it. The CDR3 sequence is 13 residues long. Trimming pared 1 base from V and 2 bases from J, leaving 4 bases between.